The TCR beta chain under discussion was sequenced for a study of T cell repertoires in cytomegalovirus infection. The wider study: Epitope selection comprised recently identified HLA-C-restricted CMV epitopes and well-studied HLA-B-restricted CMV epitopes. Indications came from public TCR beta signatures; they pointed to CMV infection and to a matching HLA type. Notes on the study in general: Of the TCR beta families, the public ones yielded a cumulative frequency that identified carriers of CMV plus the relevant HLA. HLA-C-restricted CMV-specific TCR beta clonotypes were dominant in the ex vivo response.

This clonotype was counted a few times. Its antigen is unidentified. One entry per CDR3 protein results from TCRdb running MiXCR on the reads. Among a few hundred thousand distinct CDR3 sequences listed, approximately 25% were seen once. The V gene's germline CDR1 is SGHTA and CDR2 FQGNSA. The V and J ends lost 5 bases and 2 bases, in that order; junction bases with no gene match: 5. This CDR3 is built from 15 residues. The sequence was obtained from a human donor in good health (CMV status not recorded). Some clones in this sample may be carry-over from other donors' samples. The sequences come from cultured PBMCs, collected from culture after CMV antigen stimulation. The rearrangement links TRBV7-2 to TRBJ2-3; 9 positions match TRBD1. CDR3 coding DNA: TGTGCCAGCAGCGCGGGACAGGGAATCACAGATACGCAGTATTTT. Its translation: CASSAGQGITDTQYF.